This T cell receptor (beta chain) was profiled in a study of naive and memory T cell subsets. Study findings and constraints: The power law exponent of TCR abundance differed between naive and memory cells. In naive cells, over 95% of TCR sequences were seen only once.

In its sample, this clonotype was seen many times. Its antigen is undetermined. Both TRBC1 and TRBC2 were covered by a beta constant-region primer of two equimolar oligonucleotides. The ligated cDNA underwent four PCR rounds using SP2 and nested alpha and beta constant-region primers. The cDNA 3' end received a ligated single-stranded oligonucleotide carrying the SP2 primer and a 12-nucleotide UMI. MiXCR, run by TCRdb on the UMI-ligation and nested PCR reads, gives a single entry per CDR3 protein. The table includes some 83,000 distinct CDR3 sequences, around 9% detected once. V gave up 1 base and J gave up 2 bases, with 10 bases separating them. The length of the CDR3 is 15 residues. CDR1 and CDR2 (germline): SGHTS, YDEGEE.

Sequenced input: naive CD8+ T cells from blood. This sequence joins TRBV5-8 and TRBJ2-1; no clear D gene. The receptor was derived from a human donor in good health. The CDR3 DNA reads TGTGCCAGCAGCTTGCCGGGTGAGACCTACAATGAGCAGTTCTTC. It is translated as CASSLPGETYNEQFF. Using reference TRBV5-8 and TRBJ2-1 for the parts outside the CDR3, the full variable domain is EAGVTQSPTHLIKTRGQQATLRCSPISGHTSVYWYQQALGLGLQFLLWYDEGEERNRGNFPPRFSGRQFPNYSSELNVNALELEDSALYLCASSLPGETYNEQFFGPGTRLTVL.